A single sample is the source of the 25 T cell receptor beta chains below, sequenced in a study of OX40 agonist ivuxolimab in advanced cancers. Only in-frame clones appear in the TCRdb table, and some are missing; sequencing was by immunoSEQ multiplex PCR. The sample lists tens of thousands of clones, 85% to 90% seen once, with 4.5% to 6% in the top ten. This specimen was CD4+ or CD8+ T cells sorted from blood, taken in a trial of the OX40 agonist ivuxolimab. These TCRs come from an adult with an advanced solid tumor such as melanoma, head and neck, liver or kidney cancer.

V is TRBV7-9 and J is TRBJ2-3; 7 bases agree with TRBD2. V shed 6 bases, J shed 7 bases, and the junction held 7 bases outside the gene matches. The CDR3 consists of 13 residues. Germline V gene data show CDR1 as SEHNR and CDR2 as FQNEAQ (reference sequence). In DNA, the CDR3 is TGTGCCAGCAGTCCCGCGGGGGTAAATACGCAGTATTTT. The encoded protein is CASSPAGVNTQYF.

This chain links TRBV10-3 with TRBJ2-6; D remains ambiguous. This CDR3 contains 15 residues. The V and J ends lost 6 bases and 0 bases respectively, with 9 bases between them. Germline V gene data show CDR1 as ENHRY and CDR2 as SYGVKD. The CDR3 region is CAISGLNSGANVLTF. Written as DNA, the CDR3 is TGTGCCATCAGCGGCCTTAACTCTGGGGCCAACGTCCTGACTTTC.

Only a few counts were recorded for this clone. The V and J genes are TRBV7-9 and TRBJ1-5, with TRBD1 identical over 8 bases. Per the germline V gene, CDR1 is SEHNR and CDR2 is FQNEAQ (reference sequence). The CDR3 sequence is 17 residues long. The V segment lost 5 bases and the J segment 0 bases; nucleotides outside the gene matches: 9. CDR3 nucleotide sequence: TGTGCCAGCAGCCCCCTGCCGACAGGGGCTAGCAATCAGCCCCAGCATTTT. As protein: CASSPLPTGASNQPQHF.

This sequence joins TRBV7-2 and TRBJ2-7, with 7 bases lining up with TRBD2. Germline V gives CDR1 SGHTA, CDR2 FQGNSA. CDR3 length: 14 amino acids. With 4 bases clipped from V and 2 bases from J, the junction kept 5 bases outside the gene matches. Here the CDR3 reads CASSSGTTPYEQYF. The CDR3 DNA is TGTGCCAGCAGCTCCGGGACTACCCCCTACGAGCAGTACTTC.

The gene calls are TRBV11-2 and TRBJ1-1; 7 bases agree with TRBD1. The trim removed 5 bases at V and 6 bases at J, leaving 6 bases unmatched. CDR3 length: 13 residues. Germline V CDR1 and CDR2: SGHAT, FQNNGV. This CDR3 is CASSPGGRAEAFF. The CDR3 coding sequence is TGTGCCAGCAGCCCAGGGGGTAGAGCTGAAGCTTTCTTT.

The chain carries TRBV2 and TRBJ1-4; 9 bases are a match to TRBD1. Germline V gene sequence: CDR1 SNHLY, CDR2 FYNNEI. V was pared by 6 bases and J by 3 bases, with 8 bases of the junction left unmatched. The CDR3 contains 16 residues. CDR3 nucleotides: TGTGCCAGCAGGGAACAGGGGGCTACATCTAATGAAAAACTGTTTTTT. It is translated as CASREQGATSNEKLFF.

The chain couples TRBV11-2 to TRBJ2-1; possibly TRBD2 for D (5 bases). V lost 7 bases, J lost 1 base, and 11 bases lay in between. The length of the CDR3 is 14 residues. CDR1 and CDR2 from the germline V gene are SGHAT and FQNNGV. In DNA form, the CDR3 reads TGTGCCAGCATCCCGGACTTTTCCTACAATGAGCAGTTCTTC. Residues: CASIPDFSYNEQFF.

This clone was picked up one time. The genes are TRBV11-3 and TRBJ2-7; D is perhaps TRBD1 (6 bases). There are 13 residues in the CDR3. Germline V gene lookup returns CDR1 SGHNT and CDR2 YENEEA. V shed 0 bases and J shed 11 bases, with 14 bases lying between them. The CDR3 region has the DNA TGTGCCAGCAGCTTAGATTTTGGGACAAGGGAGTACTTC. This gives the protein CASSLDFGTREYF.

This chain's CDR3 is CASGSGTSIQYF. The CDR3 region has the DNA TGTGCCAGCGGATCCGGGACAAGTATTCAGTACTTC. The chain couples TRBV11-2 to TRBJ2-4; D possibly corresponds to TRBD1 (6 bases). This CDR3 region has 12 residues. CDR1 SGHAT and CDR2 FQNNGV come from the germline V gene. The V and J ends lost 8 bases and 10 bases respectively, with 15 bases between them.

The rearrangement uses TRBV6-5 and TRBJ2-3, with 7 bases that match TRBD1. CDR1 is MNHEY, CDR2 SVGAGI, per germline. J lost 6 bases, V lost 3 bases, and 6 bases had no gene match. CDR3 size: 14 residues. CDR3 sequence: CASSYRQGTDTQYF. DNA for the CDR3: TGTGCCAGCAGTTATAGACAGGGTACGGATACGCAGTATTTT.

V and J are TRBV6-5 and TRBJ2-3; unclear D gene. The CDR3 is 14 residues long. V dropped 2 bases and J dropped 1 base, with 7 bases sitting between them. Germline V CDR1 and CDR2: MNHEY, SVGAGI. Here the CDR3 reads CASSYAVGTDTQYF. The CDR3 nucleotides are TGTGCCAGCAGTTACGCGGTTGGCACAGATACGCAGTATTTT.

The chain carries TRBV7-3 and TRBJ1-1; possibly TRBD1 for D (5 bases). The CDR3 has 15 residues. V lost 3 bases and J lost 5, with 16 bases in between. Germline CDR1 reads SGHTA; CDR2 reads FQGTGA. CDR3: CASSLGGAGRTEAFF. The CDR3 coding sequence is TGTGCCAGCAGCTTGGGAGGGGCCGGGAGGACTGAAGCTTTCTTT.

This sequence joins TRBV4-1 and TRBJ2-2, with D perhaps being TRBD1 or TRBD2 (5 bases each). V dropped 2 bases and J dropped 1 base, with 8 bases sitting between them. The CDR3 runs to 15 residues. The germline gives CDR1 MGHRA, CDR2 YSYEKL. This CDR3 is CASSQIGGNTGELFF. The CDR3 DNA reads TGCGCCAGCAGCCAAATTGGGGGGAACACCGGGGAGCTGTTTTTT.

The genes are TRBV7-9 and TRBJ1-6, with unresolved D. The CDR3 runs 15 residues. Germline V gene data show CDR1 as SEHNR and CDR2 as FQNEAQ (reference sequence). The V end was cut by 0 bases, the J end by 7 bases, with 10 bases between. In DNA form, the CDR3 reads TGTGCCAGCAGCTTAGCGCCCAGCCCAAATTCACCCCTCCACTTT. Residues: CASSLAPSPNSPLHF.

This chain connects TRBV7-9 to TRBJ2-5, with TRBD2 matching 9 bases. Germline V gene sequence: CDR1 SEHNR, CDR2 FQNEAQ (reference sequence). The CDR3 extends over 15 amino acids. V was clipped by 5 bases and J by 5 bases; unmatched bases: 9. CDR3 sequence (DNA): TGTGCCAGCAGCCCCGGACTAGCGTTGGAGGAGACCCAGTACTTC. This encodes CASSPGLALEETQYF.

The genes are TRBV6-6 and TRBJ1-5; 7 nucleotides line up with TRBD1. This CDR3 region has 16 residues. Germline loops: CDR1 MNHNY, CDR2 SVGAGI (reference sequence). V shed 6 bases, J shed 0 bases, and the junction held 8 bases outside the gene matches. CDR3 residues: CASRDGTVYSNQPQHF. The CDR3 DNA reads as TGTGCCAGCAGAGACGGGACAGTCTATAGCAATCAGCCCCAGCATTTT.

This chain links TRBV14 with TRBJ1-4, with unresolved D. Trimming took 2 bases from V and 0 from J, leaving 10 bases between them. The CDR3 consists of 16 residues. Germline V gene sequence: CDR1 SGHDN, CDR2 FVKESK. CDR3 in DNA: TGTGCCAGCAGCCAAACTCCAGGCGCAACTAATGAAAAACTGTTTTTT. It specifies CASSQTPGATNEKLFF.

The rearrangement uses TRBV5-1 and TRBJ2-5, with D possibly TRBD2 on 7 matching bases. Trimming removed 4 bases at V and 3 bases at J, with 16 bases between. CDR1 SGHRS and CDR2 YFSETQ come from the germline V gene. CDR3 length: 15 amino acids. The CDR3 reads CASSPRRGGKETQYF. CDR3 in DNA: TGCGCCAGCAGCCCCAGGAGGGGGGGGAAAGAGACCCAGTACTTC.

Remarks on this clone: The junction shows a germline mismatch at one end, possibly a read error. The CDR3 DNA is TGTGCTAGCAGTACCGGGACTAGCGGGGGTGCAGATACGCAGTATTTT. This codes for CASSTGTSGGADTQYF. V gene TRBV7-7 combines with J gene TRBJ2-3, with 14 bases matching TRBD2. This CDR3 has 16 amino acids. Germline CDR1 and CDR2: SSHAT and FNYEAQ (reference sequence).

The chain uses TRBV27 and TRBJ1-1, with D perhaps TRBD1 (5 bases). With 5 bases removed from V and 4 bases from J, the gap between germline ends came to 11 bases. Germline V gene data show CDR1 as MNHEY and CDR2 as SMNVEV (reference sequence). The CDR3 runs to 13 residues. The CDR3 is CASSVGGSTEAFF. DNA for the CDR3: TGTGCCAGCAGTGTGGGGGGGAGCACTGAAGCTTTCTTT.

This chain connects TRBV5-1 to TRBJ1-2, with no clear D. Germline loops: CDR1 SGHRS, CDR2 YFSETQ. The ends were cut back, 0 bases at V and 4 bases at J, with 10 bases in the middle. This CDR3 has 14 residues. Here the CDR3 reads CASSLGQAGYGYTF. DNA for the CDR3: TGCGCCAGCAGCTTGGGGCAGGCTGGCTATGGCTACACCTTC.

The V and J genes are TRBV5-1 and TRBJ1-4; D ambiguous. The CDR3 length is 16 residues. The ends were cut back, 0 bases at V and 0 bases at J, with 9 bases in the middle. Germline V lookup: CDR1 SGHRS, CDR2 YFSETQ. The DNA of the CDR3 is TGCGCCAGCAGCTTGGGAGCGGTCTCAACTAATGAAAAACTGTTTTTT. Its protein is CASSLGAVSTNEKLFF. The whole variable domain, filled in from reference TRBV5-1 and TRBJ1-4, reads KAGVTQTPRYLIKTRGQQVTLSCSPISGHRSVSWYQQTPGQGLQFLFEYFSETQRNKGNFPGRFSGRQFSNSRSEMNVSTLELGDSALYLCASSLGAVSTNEKLFFGSGTQLSVL.

V gene TRBV5-4 combines with J gene TRBJ2-1; 10 bases match TRBD1. The V segment lost 0 bases and the J segment 6 bases; nucleotides outside the gene matches: 3. Per the germline V gene, CDR1 is SGHNT and CDR2 is YYREEE (reference sequence). The length of the CDR3 is 15 residues. CDR3 amino acids: CASSLGGQGTNEQFF. The CDR3 nucleotides are TGTGCCAGCAGCTTGGGGGGACAGGGGACCAATGAGCAGTTCTTC.

In the case of this clone: In this CDR3 the conserved last residue, phenylalanine or tryptophan, is missing, so a read error is likely. This chain joins TRBV5-4 and TRBJ2-7, with D perhaps matching TRBD1 (6 bases). With 4 bases removed from V and 3 bases from J, the gap between germline ends came to 14 bases. Germline loops: CDR1 SGHNT, CDR2 YYREEE (reference sequence). This CDR3 is 14 amino acids long. The DNA of the CDR3 is TGTGCCAGCAGCACAGGGATAGCTCTCTACGAGCAGTACCTC. The encoded protein is CASSTGIALYEQYL.

This clone was counted a few times. This chain links TRBV6-1 with TRBJ2-7, with D uncertain. The CDR3 consists of 13 residues. The germline CDR1 and CDR2 sequences are MNHNS and SASEGT. V was shortened by 4 bases and J by 0 bases, with 7 bases between the two germline ends. Here the CDR3 DNA reads TGTGCCAGCAGTGTGGAGAGCTCCTACGAGCAGTACTTC. It translates to CASSVESSYEQYF.